The clone carrying this T cell receptor beta chain is a singleton in its sample. This record belongs to a study of blood T cell repertoires in COVID-19. Germline lookup yields CDR1 LNHDA and CDR2 SQIVND (reference sequence). This CDR3 has 14 amino acids. The V and J ends lost 4 bases and 10 bases, in that order; junction bases with no gene match: 4. TCRdb's table, derived via immunoSEQ multiplex PCR, lists solely in-frame clones and lacks some. The profile shows more than 200,000 clones, 80% to 85% of them singletons. The chain has TRBV19 and TRBJ1-6; 10 bases are shared with TRBD1. The specimen sequenced was peripheral blood. This sequence was found in a woman older than 75 with COVID-19, enrolled during active disease. DNA of the CDR3: TGTGCCAGTAGTACGACAGGGGGCAGCTCACCCCTCCACTTT. Translation gives CASSTTGGSSPLHF.